This T cell receptor (beta chain) was profiled in a study of CD8 T cells in ankylosing spondylitis. Study-level points and caveats: Prior work had noted some motif variants in reactive arthritis blood and synovial fluid.

Concerning this clonotype: The antigen remains undetermined.

J lost 6 bases, V lost 4 bases, and 13 bases had no gene match. The CDR3 is 16 residues long. CDR1 is SGHRS and CDR2 is YFSETQ in the germline V gene. Making the TCR beta libraries involved quantitative 5'-RACE with molecular barcodes. TCRdb passed the 5' RACE reads through MiXCR, listing each CDR3 protein once. The repertoire consists of 300,000 to 400,000 distinct CDR3 sequences, with around a tenth occurring once and the leading ten covering 9.1%. The source is a female donor with ankylosing spondylitis or in good health (not recorded which). V gene TRBV5-1 combines with J gene TRBJ2-1, with 7 bases matching TRBD1. The sequenced sample was blood, either unsorted or a sorted T cell fraction (not recorded which). The CDR3 reads CASSRRGDRSFNEQFF. CDR3 bases: TGCGCCAGCAGCCGACGTGGGGACAGATCATTCAATGAGCAGTTCTTC.